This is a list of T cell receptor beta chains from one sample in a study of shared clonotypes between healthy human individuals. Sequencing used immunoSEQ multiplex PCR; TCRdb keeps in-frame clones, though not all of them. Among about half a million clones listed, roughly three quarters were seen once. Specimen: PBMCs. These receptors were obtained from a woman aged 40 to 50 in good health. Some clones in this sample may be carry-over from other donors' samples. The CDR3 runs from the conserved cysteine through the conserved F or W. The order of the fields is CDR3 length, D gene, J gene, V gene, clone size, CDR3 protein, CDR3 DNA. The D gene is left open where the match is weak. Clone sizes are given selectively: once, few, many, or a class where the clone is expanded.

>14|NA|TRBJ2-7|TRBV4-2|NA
CASSQDLLAYEQYF
TGTGCCAGCAGCCAAGATTTACTAGCCTACGAGCAGTACTTC
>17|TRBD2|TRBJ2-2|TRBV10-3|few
CAINGLAGGSNTGELFF
TGTGCCATCAATGGACTAGCGGGAGGTTCGAACACCGGGGAGCTGTTTTTT
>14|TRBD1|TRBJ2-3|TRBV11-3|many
CASSPGQASDTQYF
TGTGCCAGCAGCCCGGGACAGGCGTCAGATACGCAGTATTTT
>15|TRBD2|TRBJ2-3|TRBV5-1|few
CASSPTSGWADTQYF
TGCGCCAGCAGCCCAACTAGCGGGTGGGCAGATACGCAGTATTTT
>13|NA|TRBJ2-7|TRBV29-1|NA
CSVAVGGGYEQYF
TGCAGCGTTGCGGTGGGAGGGGGCTACGAGCAGTACTTC
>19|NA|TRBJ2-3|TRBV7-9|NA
CASSSPPGTNRGNTDTQYF
TGTGCCAGCAGCTCACCCCCCGGGACAAATCGAGGTAATACAGATACGCAGTATTTT
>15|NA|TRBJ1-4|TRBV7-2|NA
CASSLGGGVYEKLFF
TGTGCCAGCAGCTTAGGAGGGGGGGTGTATGAAAAACTGTTTTTT
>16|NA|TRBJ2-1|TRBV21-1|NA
CASLPSGRSSYNEQFF
TGTGCCAGCCTCCCTAGCGGGAGGAGCTCCTACAATGAGCAGTTCTTC
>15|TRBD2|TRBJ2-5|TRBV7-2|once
CASSTRGGRAGTQYF
TGTGCCAGCAGCACCAGAGGCGGGAGGGCGGGGACCCAGTACTTC
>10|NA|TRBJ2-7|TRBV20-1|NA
CSAKIYEQYF
TGCAGTGCGAAAATCTACGAGCAGTACTTC